This T cell receptor (beta chain) was recorded in a study of shared clonotypes between healthy human individuals. The repertoire was sequenced with immunoSEQ multiplex PCR; TCRdb's copy has only in-frame clones and lacks some. The sample carries about 2 million clones, around 96% recorded once. The CDR3 consists of 13 residues. The germline V gene encodes CDR1 MDHEN and CDR2 SYDVKM. V shed 6 bases and J shed 0 bases, with 8 bases lying between them. CD45RO-negative, CCR7-positively selected cells formed the naive CD8 fraction, excluding terminally differentiated effector memory CD45RA+ cells. With regard to this clone: The sample holds other DNA sequences that translate to the same CDR3.

The receptor was derived from a man in his late teens or twenties in good health. The J gene is TRBJ2-5, the V gene TRBV28; unclear D gene. Source material: naive CD8+ T cells sorted from blood. CDR3 in amino acids: CASSLEYQETQYF. The CDR3, as DNA: TGTGCCAGCAGCCTAGAGTACCAAGAGACCCAGTACTTC.